These 22 T cell receptor beta chains share one sample of origin, sequenced in a study of blood T cell repertoires in COVID-19. Profiled with immunoSEQ multiplex PCR; TCRdb holds only in-frame clones, not every one. The table has 150,000 to 200,000 clones, 89% seen once. The source material was PBMCs or T cells enriched from blood (not recorded which). The receptor source for this set is a woman in her 40s with acute COVID-19.

The chain is built from TRBV25-1 and TRBJ2-3; no firm D call. Germline V CDR1 and CDR2: MGHDK, SYGVNS. The CDR3 spans 14 residues. V was clipped by 3 bases and J by 2 bases, with 9 bases between them. This CDR3 is CASSDQRYTDTQYF. CDR3 DNA sequence: TGTGCCAGCAGTGACCAGAGGTACACAGATACGCAGTATTTT.

In nucleotides, the CDR3 is TGTGCCAGTAGTAGAACCCCCGGACTAGCGGGAGTTGAGCAGTTCTTC. Amino acids: CASSRTPGLAGVEQFF. This chain links TRBV19 with TRBJ2-1; 13 bases align to TRBD2. The CDR3 length is 16 residues. Germline V CDR1 and CDR2: LNHDA, SQIVND (reference sequence). V was clipped by 4 bases and J by 9 bases; unmatched bases: 9.

This clone was found once. The V and J genes are TRBV19 and TRBJ2-4, with TRBD1 as a possible D gene (6 bases). V lost 0 bases to trimming and J lost 2 bases, with 8 bases between them. The V gene's germline CDR1 is LNHDA and CDR2 SQIVND (reference sequence). This CDR3 has 15 amino acids. CDR3 amino acids: CASSIEQGTKNIQYF. The DNA of the CDR3 is TGTGCCAGTAGTATAGAACAGGGAACCAAAAACATTCAGTACTTC.

This sequence joins TRBV21-1 and TRBJ1-2; TRBD1, the table's D call, lacks a check against the DNA. TRBV21-1 is flagged as a pseudogene. The CDR3 spans 16 residues. The DNA for the CDR3 is TGTGCCAGCAGCAAAGGCAAAGACAGGGGGAACTATGGCTACACCTTC. This codes for CASSKGKDRGNYGYTF.

This clone showed up just once. This chain uses TRBV9 with TRBJ2-1, with TRBD2 identical over 7 bases. The germline gives CDR1 SGDLS, CDR2 YYNGEE. This CDR3 is built from 15 residues. V dropped 0 bases and J dropped 2; count of bases not matched to a gene: 2. CDR3 sequence (DNA): TGTGCCAGCAGCGTAGGCAGCGGGACCTACAATGAGCAGTTCTTC. Translated, it gives CASSVGSGTYNEQFF.

V and J are TRBV7-3 and TRBJ2-3; D not certain. The CDR3 length is 15 residues. CDR1 SGHTA and CDR2 FQGTGA come from the germline V gene. Trimming shortened V by 6 bases and J by 2 bases, and 15 bases separated the two germline ends. The CDR3 here is CASRLAQTPTDTQYF. CDR3 DNA sequence: TGTGCCAGCAGATTGGCCCAAACCCCCACAGATACGCAGTATTTT.

This chain uses TRBV15 with TRBJ2-5; D is perhaps TRBD1 (6 bases). Germline values: CDR1 LNHNV, CDR2 YYDKDF (reference sequence). V was pared by 6 bases and J by 0 bases, with 11 bases between. This CDR3 spans 14 amino acids. The CDR3, as DNA: TGTGCCACCAGAACCGGGACATACCAAGAGACCCAGTACTTC. This codes for CATRTGTYQETQYF.

The chain combines TRBV7-9 with TRBJ2-1, with D perhaps matching TRBD1 (5 bases). V was clipped by 3 bases and J by 2 bases, with 8 bases between them. The germline V gene has CDR1 SEHNR and CDR2 FQNEAQ (reference sequence). The CDR3 runs 14 residues. Here the CDR3 reads CASSFDRTYNEQFF. The DNA of the CDR3 is TGTGCCAGCAGCTTCGACAGAACCTACAATGAGCAGTTCTTC.

The V and J genes are TRBV7-6 and TRBJ1-5; D ambiguous. The CDR3 has 14 amino acids. Trimming cost V 4 bases and J 0 bases, with 7 bases left between them. The germline CDR1 and CDR2 sequences are SGHVS and FNYEAQ. The CDR3 here is CASSSEDSNQPQHF. The CDR3 coding sequence is TGTGCCAGCAGCTCGGAGGATAGCAATCAGCCCCAGCATTTT.

The CDR3 protein is CASSLARNTGELFF. DNA of the CDR3: TGTGCCAGTAGCTTAGCGAGAAACACCGGGGAGCTGTTTTTT. The chain links TRBV19 to TRBJ2-2, with D possibly matching TRBD2 (5 bases). Germline values: CDR1 LNHDA, CDR2 SQIVND (reference sequence). The CDR3 runs 14 residues. V was cut by 6 bases and J by 2 bases, with 10 bases left in between.

The chain employs TRBV5-1 and TRBJ2-6; 9 bases align to TRBD1. CDR3 length equals 17 residues. Losses at the gene ends were 4 bases for V and 4 bases for J; bases not matched to a gene: 9. Germline V gives CDR1 SGHRS, CDR2 YFSETQ. The CDR3 sequence: CASSLGDRVSGANVLTF. The CDR3, as DNA: TGCGCCAGCAGCCTTGGGGACAGGGTTTCCGGGGCCAACGTCCTGACTTTC.

This clone was observed a handful of times. The chain recombines TRBV6-6 with TRBJ1-5, with 9 bases lining up with TRBD1. There are 18 residues in the CDR3. Germline values: CDR1 MNHNY, CDR2 SVGAGI (reference sequence). V shed 5 bases, J shed 6 bases, and the junction held 17 bases outside the gene matches. The CDR3, as DNA: TGTGCCAGCAGTCCCCTAGGCCCCGGGACAGGGTATAGTCAGCCCCAGCATTTT. This translates into CASSPLGPGTGYSQPQHF.

In its sample, this clone was seen once. The genes are TRBV3-1 (or the pseudogene TRBV3-2) and TRBJ1-3, with D possibly matching TRBD1 (5 bases). Germline V CDR1 and CDR2: LGHDT, YNNKEL (reference sequence). CDR3 size: 15 residues. V lost 0 bases and J lost 1, with 7 bases in between. CDR3 DNA sequence: TGTGCCAGCAGCCAAGAGGGACTATCTGGAAACACCATATATTTT. As protein: CASSQEGLSGNTIYF.

The chain joins TRBV24-1 to TRBJ2-2, with 7 bases fitting TRBD1. V lost 3 bases, J lost 3 bases, and 6 bases stayed unmatched. This CDR3 is 16 amino acids long. Germline V gene sequence: CDR1 KGHDR, CDR2 SFDVKD. The CDR3 DNA is TGTGCCACCAGTGATCCTAGGGGGCCGCACACCGGGGAGCTGTTTTTT. Amino acids: CATSDPRGPHTGELFF.

The chain carries TRBV19 and TRBJ2-2, with D perhaps matching TRBD2 (5 bases). The length of the CDR3 is 16 residues. The V gene's germline CDR1 is LNHDA and CDR2 SQIVND (reference sequence). The V and J ends lost 3 bases and 2 bases respectively, with 13 bases between them. CDR3 nucleotide sequence: TGTGCCAGTAGTATGTTCCGGGAAGTTAACACCGGGGAGCTGTTTTTT. Protein sequence: CASSMFREVNTGELFF.

This chain links TRBV5-6 with TRBJ2-1, with 8 bases lining up with TRBD2. V lost 2 bases and J lost 0; bases outside the gene matches: 4. Germline V gives CDR1 SGHDT, CDR2 YYEEEE. The CDR3 loop spans 16 amino acids. CDR3 in amino acids: CASSLRGGSSYNEQFF. In DNA form, the CDR3 reads TGTGCCAGCAGCTTACGCGGGGGGAGCTCCTACAATGAGCAGTTCTTC.

CDR3 protein: CASSQAANTGELFF. DNA for the CDR3: TGTGCCAGCAGCCAAGCGGCGAACACCGGGGAGCTGTTTTTT. The chain has TRBV14 and TRBJ2-2; D is ambiguous. The CDR3 spans 14 residues. Germline values: CDR1 SGHDN, CDR2 FVKESK. With 1 base removed from V and 0 bases from J, the gap between germline ends came to 3 bases.

This clone was detected only once. The gene calls are TRBV9 and TRBJ2-1, with TRBD1 matching over 10 bases. This CDR3 is 16 amino acids long. V gave up 0 bases and J gave up 4 bases; unmatched junction bases: 4. From germline, CDR1 is SGDLS and CDR2 YYNGEE. CDR3 in DNA: TGTGCCAGCAGCGTAGGGGGGACAGGGGTATACAATGAGCAGTTCTTC. Translating gives CASSVGGTGVYNEQFF.

This chain uses TRBV7-2 with TRBJ2-5, with 12 bases identical to TRBD2. Germline CDR1 and CDR2: SGHTA and FQGNSA. This CDR3 spans 16 amino acids. J was trimmed by 5 bases and V by 4 bases; bases with no gene match: 8. CDR3 residues: CASSSSSGGGWETQYF. The CDR3 nucleotides read TGTGCCAGCAGCTCCTCTAGCGGGGGGGGTTGGGAGACCCAGTACTTC.

This chain joins TRBV4-1 and TRBJ2-7; 9 positions agree with TRBD1. Germline loops: CDR1 MGHRA, CDR2 YSYEKL. The CDR3 runs 15 residues. Unmatched junction bases numbered 9, after V lost 4 bases and J lost 5 bases. In DNA form, the CDR3 reads TGCGCCAGCAGCCGCAAACAGGGGGCGCCGGACGAGCAGTACTTC. Translation: CASSRKQGAPDEQYF.

The chain joins TRBV10-2 to TRBJ2-2; 7 bases line up with TRBD2. The ends lost 11 bases at V and 1 base at J; junction bases unmatched: 13. The germline V gene encodes CDR1 WSHSY and CDR2 SAAADI. This CDR3 has 16 residues. CDR3 DNA sequence: TGCGCCTCCGGGGCGGGAGCGGTGGGGAACACCGGGGAGCTGTTTTTT. It codes for CASGAGAVGNTGELFF.

This clone was seen once. The gene calls are TRBV5-4 and TRBJ2-5; D might be TRBD1 (5 bases). The length of the CDR3 is 14 residues. Germline V gives CDR1 SGHNT, CDR2 YYREEE (reference sequence). V dropped 2 bases and J dropped 7 bases, with 15 bases sitting between them. The CDR3, as DNA: TGTGCCAGCAGCTTAGGACAAGGCCCCGGGACCCAGTACTTC. Translation: CASSLGQGPGTQYF.